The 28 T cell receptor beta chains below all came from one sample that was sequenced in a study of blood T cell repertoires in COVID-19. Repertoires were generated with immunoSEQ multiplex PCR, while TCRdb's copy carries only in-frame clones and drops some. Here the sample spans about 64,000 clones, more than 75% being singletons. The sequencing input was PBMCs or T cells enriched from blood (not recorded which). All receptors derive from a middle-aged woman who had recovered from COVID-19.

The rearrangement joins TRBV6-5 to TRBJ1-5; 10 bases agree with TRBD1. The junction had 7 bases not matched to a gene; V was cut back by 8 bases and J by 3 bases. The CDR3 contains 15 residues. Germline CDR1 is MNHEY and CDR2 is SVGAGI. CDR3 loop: CASSETGGFNQPQHF. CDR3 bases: TGTGCCAGCTCTGAGACAGGGGGCTTCAATCAGCCCCAGCATTTT.

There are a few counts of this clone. CDR3 loop: CASSYIPGQGDEKLFF. DNA for the CDR3: TGTGCCAGCAGCTACATCCCGGGACAGGGCGATGAAAAACTGTTTTTT. The genes are TRBV11-2 and TRBJ1-4; 9 nucleotides line up with TRBD1. The germline gives CDR1 SGHAT, CDR2 FQNNGV. The ends lost 4 bases at V and 6 bases at J; junction bases unmatched: 9. CDR3 length: 16 residues.

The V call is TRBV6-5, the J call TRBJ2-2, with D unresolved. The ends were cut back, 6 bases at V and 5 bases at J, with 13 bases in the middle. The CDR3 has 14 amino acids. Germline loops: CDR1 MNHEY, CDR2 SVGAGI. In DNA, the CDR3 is TGTGCCAGCAGCCTAGAAATAGCTACCGGGGAGCTGTTTTTT. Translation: CASSLEIATGELFF.

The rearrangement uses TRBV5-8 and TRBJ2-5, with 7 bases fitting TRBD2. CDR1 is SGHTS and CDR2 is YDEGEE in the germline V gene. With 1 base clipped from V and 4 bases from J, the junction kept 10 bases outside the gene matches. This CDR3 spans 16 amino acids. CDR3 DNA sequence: TGTGCCAGCAGCTTGAACCGGGGGGACGACCGAGAGACCCAGTACTTC. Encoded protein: CASSLNRGDDRETQYF.

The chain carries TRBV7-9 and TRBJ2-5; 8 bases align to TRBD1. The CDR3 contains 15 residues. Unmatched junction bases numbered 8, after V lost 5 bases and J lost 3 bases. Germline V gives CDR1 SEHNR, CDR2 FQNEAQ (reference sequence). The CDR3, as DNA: TGTGCCAGCAGCCTGAACAGGGGGGTGGAAGAGACCCAGTACTTC. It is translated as CASSLNRGVEETQYF.

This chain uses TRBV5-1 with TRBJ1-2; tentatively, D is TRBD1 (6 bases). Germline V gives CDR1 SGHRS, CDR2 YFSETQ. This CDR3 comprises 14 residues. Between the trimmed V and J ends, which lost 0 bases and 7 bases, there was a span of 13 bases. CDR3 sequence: CASSLEPGVPGYTF. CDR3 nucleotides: TGCGCCAGCAGCTTGGAACCAGGGGTCCCTGGCTACACCTTC. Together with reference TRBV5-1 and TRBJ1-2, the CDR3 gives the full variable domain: KAGVTQTPRYLIKTRGQQVTLSCSPISGHRSVSWYQQTPGQGLQFLFEYFSETQRNKGNFPGRFSGRQFSNSRSEMNVSTLELGDSALYLCASSLEPGVPGYTFGSGTRLTVV.

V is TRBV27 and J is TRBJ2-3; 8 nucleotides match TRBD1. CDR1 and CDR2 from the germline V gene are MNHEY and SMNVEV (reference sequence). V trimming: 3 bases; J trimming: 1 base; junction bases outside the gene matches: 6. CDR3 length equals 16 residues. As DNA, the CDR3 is TGTGCCAGCAGTTTCCCGACAGGGGCTGGCACAGATACGCAGTATTTT. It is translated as CASSFPTGAGTDTQYF.

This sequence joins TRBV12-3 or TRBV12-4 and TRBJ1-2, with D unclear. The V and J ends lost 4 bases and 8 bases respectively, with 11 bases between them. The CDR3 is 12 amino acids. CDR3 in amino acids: CASSWRTIGYTF. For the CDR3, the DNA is TGTGCCAGCAGTTGGAGGACTATCGGCTACACCTTC.

This CDR3 reads CASSEVGGNFYNSPLHF. In nucleotides, the CDR3 is TGTGCCAGCAGTGAAGTAGGGGGCAATTTCTATAATTCACCCCTCCACTTT. This sequence joins TRBV2 and TRBJ1-6; TRBD1 matches 7 bases. Trimming at V came to 1 base and at J to 3 bases, leaving 6 bases not matched to a gene. Germline V gene lookup returns CDR1 SNHLY and CDR2 FYNNEI. This CDR3 contains 17 residues.

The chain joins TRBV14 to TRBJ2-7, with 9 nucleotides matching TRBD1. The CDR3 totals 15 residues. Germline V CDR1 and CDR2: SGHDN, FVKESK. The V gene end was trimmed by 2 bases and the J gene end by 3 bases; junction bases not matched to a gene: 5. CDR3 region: CASSQQTGGGYEQYF. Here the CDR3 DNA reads TGTGCCAGCAGCCAACAGACAGGGGGTGGCTACGAGCAGTACTTC. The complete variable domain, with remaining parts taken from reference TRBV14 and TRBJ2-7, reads EAGVTQFPSHSVIEKGQTVTLRCDPISGHDNLYWYRRVMGKEIKFLLHFVKESKQDESGMPNNRFLAERTGGTYSTLKVQPAELEDSGVYFCASSQQTGGGYEQYFGPGTRLTVT.

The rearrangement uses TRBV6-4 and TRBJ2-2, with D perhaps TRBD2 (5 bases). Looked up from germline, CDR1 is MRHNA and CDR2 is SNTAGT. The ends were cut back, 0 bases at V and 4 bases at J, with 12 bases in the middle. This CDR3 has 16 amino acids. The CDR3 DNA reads TGTGCCAGCAGTGACTCGAGGCAGGCGGGCACCGGGGAGCTGTTTTTT. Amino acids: CASSDSRQAGTGELFF.

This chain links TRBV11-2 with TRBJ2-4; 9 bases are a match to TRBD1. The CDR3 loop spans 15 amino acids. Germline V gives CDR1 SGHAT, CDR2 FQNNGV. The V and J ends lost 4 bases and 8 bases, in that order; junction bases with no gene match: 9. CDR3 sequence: CASSSRTGVLDIQYF. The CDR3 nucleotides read TGTGCCAGCAGCTCGCGGACAGGGGTGTTGGACATTCAGTACTTC. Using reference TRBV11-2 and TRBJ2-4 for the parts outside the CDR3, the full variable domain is EAGVAQSPRYKIIEKRQSVAFWCNPISGHATLYWYQQILGQGPKLLIQFQNNGVVDDSQLPKDRFSAERLKGVDSTLKIQPAKLEDSAVYLCASSSRTGVLDIQYFGAGTRLSVL.

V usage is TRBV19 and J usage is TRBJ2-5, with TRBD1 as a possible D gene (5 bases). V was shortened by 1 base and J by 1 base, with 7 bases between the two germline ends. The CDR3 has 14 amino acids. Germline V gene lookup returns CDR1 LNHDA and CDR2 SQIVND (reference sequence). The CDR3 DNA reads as TGTGCCAGTAGTATAGGCAGGGCCCAAGAGACCCAGTACTTC. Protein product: CASSIGRAQETQYF.

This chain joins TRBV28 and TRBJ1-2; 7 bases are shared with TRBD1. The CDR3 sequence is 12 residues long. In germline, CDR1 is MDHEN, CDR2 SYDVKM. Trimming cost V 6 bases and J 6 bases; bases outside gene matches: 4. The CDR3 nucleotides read TGTGCCAGCAGCACCACAGGGGATGGCTACACCTTC. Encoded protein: CASSTTGDGYTF.

CDR3 loop: CASSAGQGFGYTF. Here the CDR3 DNA reads TGCGCCAGCAGCGCGGGACAGGGGTTTGGCTACACCTTC. The chain is built from TRBV10-1 and TRBJ1-2; 10 nucleotides align to TRBD1. The germline gives CDR1 WNHNN, CDR2 SYGVQD (reference sequence). The CDR3 extends over 13 amino acids. V shed 6 bases, J shed 7 bases, and the junction held 5 bases outside the gene matches.

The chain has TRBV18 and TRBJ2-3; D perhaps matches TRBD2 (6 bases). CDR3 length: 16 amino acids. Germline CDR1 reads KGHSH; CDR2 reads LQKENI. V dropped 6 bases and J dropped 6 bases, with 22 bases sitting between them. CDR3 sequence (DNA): TGTGCCAGCTCGCCCCGACTAGTGGAGGGGTTGGATACGCAGTATTTT. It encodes CASSPRLVEGLDTQYF.

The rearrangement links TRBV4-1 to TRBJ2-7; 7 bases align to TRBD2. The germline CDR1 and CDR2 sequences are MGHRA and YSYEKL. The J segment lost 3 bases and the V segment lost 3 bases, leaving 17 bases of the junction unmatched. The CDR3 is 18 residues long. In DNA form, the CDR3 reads TGCGCCAGCAGCCAGGCCCATGCTGGAGCGGGGTTTAACTACGAGCAGTACTTC. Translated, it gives CASSQAHAGAGFNYEQYF.

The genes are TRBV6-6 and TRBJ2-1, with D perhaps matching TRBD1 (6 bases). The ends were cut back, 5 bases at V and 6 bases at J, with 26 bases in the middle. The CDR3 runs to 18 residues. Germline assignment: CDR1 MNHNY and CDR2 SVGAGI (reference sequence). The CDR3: CASSPTRVRTEIPNEQFF. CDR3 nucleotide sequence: TGTGCCAGCAGTCCAACTCGGGTCCGGACAGAAATTCCCAATGAGCAGTTCTTC.

CDR3: CASSPGTIGPKNEQFF. In nucleotides, the CDR3 is TGTGCCAGCAGCCCCGGGACTATTGGACCGAAGAATGAGCAGTTCTTC. V gene TRBV2 combines with J gene TRBJ2-1; TRBD2 aligns across 7 bases. The germline CDR1 and CDR2 sequences are SNHLY and FYNNEI. This CDR3 is built from 16 residues. The J segment lost 7 bases and the V segment lost 6 bases, leaving 15 bases of the junction unmatched. Based on the CDR3 plus reference TRBV2 and TRBJ2-1, the full variable domain is EPEVTQTPSHQVTQMGQEVILRCVPISNHLYFYWYRQILGQKVEFLVSFYNNEISEKSEIFDDQFSVERPDGSNFTLKIRSTKLEDSAMYFCASSPGTIGPKNEQFFGPGTRLTVL.

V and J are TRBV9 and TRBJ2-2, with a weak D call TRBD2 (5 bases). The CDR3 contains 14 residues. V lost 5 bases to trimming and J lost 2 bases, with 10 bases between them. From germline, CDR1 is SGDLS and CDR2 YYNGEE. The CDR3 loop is CASREGLNTGELFF. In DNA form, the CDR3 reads TGTGCCAGCAGAGAGGGTCTTAACACCGGGGAGCTGTTTTTT.

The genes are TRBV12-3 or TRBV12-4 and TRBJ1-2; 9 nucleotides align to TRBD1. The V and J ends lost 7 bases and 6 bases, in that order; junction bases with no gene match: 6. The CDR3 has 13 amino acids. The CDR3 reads CASTRTGVHGYTF. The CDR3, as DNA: TGTGCCAGCACCCGGACAGGGGTCCATGGCTACACCTTC.

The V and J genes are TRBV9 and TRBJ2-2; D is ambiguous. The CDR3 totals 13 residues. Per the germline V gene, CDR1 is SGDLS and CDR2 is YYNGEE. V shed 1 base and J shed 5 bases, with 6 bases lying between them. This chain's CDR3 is CASSVIGTGELFF. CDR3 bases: TGTGCCAGCAGCGTAATCGGGACCGGGGAGCTGTTTTTT. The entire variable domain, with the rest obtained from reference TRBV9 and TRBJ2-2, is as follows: DSGVTQTPKHLITATGQRVTLRCSPRSGDLSVYWYQQSLDQGLQFLIQYYNGEERAKGNILERFSAQQFPDLHSELNLSSLELGDSALYFCASSVIGTGELFFGEGSRLTVL.

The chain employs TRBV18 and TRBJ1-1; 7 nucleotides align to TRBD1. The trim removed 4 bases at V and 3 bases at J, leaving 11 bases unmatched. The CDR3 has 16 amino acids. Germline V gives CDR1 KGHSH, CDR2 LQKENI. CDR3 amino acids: CASSRQQGILDTEAFF. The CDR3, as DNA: TGTGCCAGCTCACGACAACAGGGGATCCTGGACACTGAAGCTTTCTTT.

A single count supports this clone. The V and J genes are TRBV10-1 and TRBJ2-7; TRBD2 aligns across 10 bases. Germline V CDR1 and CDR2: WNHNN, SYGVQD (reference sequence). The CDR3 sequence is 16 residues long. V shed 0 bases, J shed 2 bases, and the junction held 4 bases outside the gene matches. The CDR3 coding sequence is TGCGCCAGCAGTGAGTCAGCTAGCGGGGGTACCTACGAGCAGTACTTC. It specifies CASSESASGGTYEQYF.

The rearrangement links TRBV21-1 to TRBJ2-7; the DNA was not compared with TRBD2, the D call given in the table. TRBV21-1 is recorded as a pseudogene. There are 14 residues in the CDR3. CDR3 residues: CASSNGEVSYEQYF. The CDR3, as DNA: TGTGCCAGCAGCAACGGGGAGGTTTCCTACGAGCAGTACTTC.

CDR3 region: CASSDWDRPLYEQYF. The CDR3 DNA follows: TGTGCCAGCAGTGATTGGGACAGACCCCTCTACGAGCAGTACTTC. V and J are TRBV6-1 and TRBJ2-7, with 7 bases fitting TRBD1. The CDR3 has 15 amino acids. Germline-derived CDR1 and CDR2 are MNHNS and SASEGT. The V and J ends lost 3 bases and 3 bases, in that order; junction bases with no gene match: 8.

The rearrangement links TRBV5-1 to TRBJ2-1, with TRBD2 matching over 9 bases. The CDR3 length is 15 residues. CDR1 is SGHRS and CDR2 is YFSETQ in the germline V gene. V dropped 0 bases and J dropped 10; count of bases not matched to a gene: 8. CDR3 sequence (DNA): TGCGCCAGCAGCTTGGCCAGCGGGGGGCCAAAGGAGCAGTTCTTC. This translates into CASSLASGGPKEQFF.

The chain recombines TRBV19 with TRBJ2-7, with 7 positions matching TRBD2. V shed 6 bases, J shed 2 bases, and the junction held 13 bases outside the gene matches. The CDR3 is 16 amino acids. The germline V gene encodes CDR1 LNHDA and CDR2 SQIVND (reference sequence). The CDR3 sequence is CASSNPGQGGTYEQYF. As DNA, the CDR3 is TGTGCCAGTAGCAACCCTGGTCAGGGAGGGACCTACGAGCAGTACTTC.